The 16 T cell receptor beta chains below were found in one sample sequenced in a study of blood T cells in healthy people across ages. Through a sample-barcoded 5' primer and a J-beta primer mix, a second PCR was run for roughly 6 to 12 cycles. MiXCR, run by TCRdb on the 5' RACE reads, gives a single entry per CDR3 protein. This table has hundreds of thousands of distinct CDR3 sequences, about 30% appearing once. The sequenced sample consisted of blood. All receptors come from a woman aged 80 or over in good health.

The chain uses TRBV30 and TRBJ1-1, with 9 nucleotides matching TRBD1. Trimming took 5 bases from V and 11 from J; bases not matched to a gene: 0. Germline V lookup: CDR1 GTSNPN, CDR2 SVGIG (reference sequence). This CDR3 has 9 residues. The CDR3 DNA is TGTGCCTGGGGGACAGGGGCTTTCTTT. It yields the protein CAWGTGAFF.

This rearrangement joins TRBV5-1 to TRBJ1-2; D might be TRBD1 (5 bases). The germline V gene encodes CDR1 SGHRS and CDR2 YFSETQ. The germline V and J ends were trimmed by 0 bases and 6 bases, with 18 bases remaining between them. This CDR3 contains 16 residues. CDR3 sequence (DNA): TGCGCCAGCAGCTTGGCCCTCCTCGGCAGGGCGGATGGCTACACCTTC. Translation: CASSLALLGRADGYTF.

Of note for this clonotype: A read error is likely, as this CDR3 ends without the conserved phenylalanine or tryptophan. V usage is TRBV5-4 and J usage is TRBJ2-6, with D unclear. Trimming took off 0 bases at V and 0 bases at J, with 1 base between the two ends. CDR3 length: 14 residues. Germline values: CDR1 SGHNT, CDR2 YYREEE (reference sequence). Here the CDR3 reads CASSLGSGANVLTS. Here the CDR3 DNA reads TGTGCCAGCAGCTTGGGCTCTGGGGCCAACGTCCTGACTAGC.

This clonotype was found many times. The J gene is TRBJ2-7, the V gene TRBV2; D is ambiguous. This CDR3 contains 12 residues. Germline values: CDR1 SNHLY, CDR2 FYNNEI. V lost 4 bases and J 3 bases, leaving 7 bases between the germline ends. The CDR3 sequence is CASSVNSYEQYF. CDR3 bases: TGTGCCAGCAGTGTCAACAGCTACGAGCAGTACTTC.

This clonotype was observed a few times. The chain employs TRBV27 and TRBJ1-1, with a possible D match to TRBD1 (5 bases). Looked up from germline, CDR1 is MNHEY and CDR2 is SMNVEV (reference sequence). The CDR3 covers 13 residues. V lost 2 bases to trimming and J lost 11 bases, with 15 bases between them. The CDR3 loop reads CASSLREGLDAFF. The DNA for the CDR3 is TGTGCCAGCAGTTTAAGAGAGGGGTTAGACGCTTTCTTT.

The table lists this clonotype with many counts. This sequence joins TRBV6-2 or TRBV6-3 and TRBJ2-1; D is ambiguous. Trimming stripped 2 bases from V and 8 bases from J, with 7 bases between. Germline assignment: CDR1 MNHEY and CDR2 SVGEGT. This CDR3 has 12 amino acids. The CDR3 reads CASSYGVHEQFF. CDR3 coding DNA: TGTGCCAGCAGTTACGGGGTCCATGAGCAGTTCTTC.

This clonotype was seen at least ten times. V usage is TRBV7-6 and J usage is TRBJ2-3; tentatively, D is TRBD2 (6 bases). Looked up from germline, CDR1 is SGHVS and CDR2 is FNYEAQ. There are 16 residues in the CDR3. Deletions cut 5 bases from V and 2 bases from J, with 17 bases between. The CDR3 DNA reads TGTGCCAGCAGCACTCTAGTAGCGGAGTACACAGATACGCAGTATTTT. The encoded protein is CASSTLVAEYTDTQYF.

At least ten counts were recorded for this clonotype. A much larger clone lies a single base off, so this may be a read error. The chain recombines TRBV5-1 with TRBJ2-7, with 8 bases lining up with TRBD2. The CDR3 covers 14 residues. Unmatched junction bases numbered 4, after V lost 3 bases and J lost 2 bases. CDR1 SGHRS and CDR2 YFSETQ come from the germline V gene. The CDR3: CASSWGLGPYEQYF. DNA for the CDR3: TGCGCCAGCAGCTGGGGACTAGGGCCCTACGAGCAGTACTTC.

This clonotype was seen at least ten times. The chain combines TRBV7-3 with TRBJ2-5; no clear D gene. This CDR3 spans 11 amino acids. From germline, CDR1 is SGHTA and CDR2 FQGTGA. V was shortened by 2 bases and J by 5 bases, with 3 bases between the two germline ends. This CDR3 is CASSLWETQYF. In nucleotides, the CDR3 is TGTGCCAGCAGCTTATGGGAGACCCAGTACTTC.

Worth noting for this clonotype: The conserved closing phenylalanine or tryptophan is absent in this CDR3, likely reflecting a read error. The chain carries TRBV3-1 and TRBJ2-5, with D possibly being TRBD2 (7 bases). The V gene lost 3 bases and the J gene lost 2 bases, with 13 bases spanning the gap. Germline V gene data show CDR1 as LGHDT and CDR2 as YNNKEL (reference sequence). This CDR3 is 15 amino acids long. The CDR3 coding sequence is TGTGCCAGCAGCCAGGCGGGGGCGGCTCAAGAGACCCAGTACTGC. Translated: CASSQAGAAQETQYC.

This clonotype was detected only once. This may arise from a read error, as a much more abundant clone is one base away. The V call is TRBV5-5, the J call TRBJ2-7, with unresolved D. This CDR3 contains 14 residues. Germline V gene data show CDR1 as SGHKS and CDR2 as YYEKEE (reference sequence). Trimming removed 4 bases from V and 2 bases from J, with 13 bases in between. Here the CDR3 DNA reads TGTGCCAGCAGCCCGGACGGGTCTACCTACGAGCAGTACTTC. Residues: CASSPDGSTYEQYF.

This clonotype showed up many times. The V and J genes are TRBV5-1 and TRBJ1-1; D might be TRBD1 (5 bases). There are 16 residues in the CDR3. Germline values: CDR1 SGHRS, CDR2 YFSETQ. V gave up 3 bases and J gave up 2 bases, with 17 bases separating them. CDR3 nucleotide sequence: TGCGCCAGCAGCTCCCGGCCGGGGCGTGGAAACACTGAAGCTTTCTTT. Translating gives CASSSRPGRGNTEAFF.

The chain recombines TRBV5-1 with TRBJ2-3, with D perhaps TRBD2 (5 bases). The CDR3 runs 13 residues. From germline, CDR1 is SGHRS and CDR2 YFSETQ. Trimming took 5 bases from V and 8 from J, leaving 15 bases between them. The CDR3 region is CASRSSTDGTQYF. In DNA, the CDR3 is TGCGCCAGCAGGTCTAGCACAGACGGTACGCAGTATTTT.

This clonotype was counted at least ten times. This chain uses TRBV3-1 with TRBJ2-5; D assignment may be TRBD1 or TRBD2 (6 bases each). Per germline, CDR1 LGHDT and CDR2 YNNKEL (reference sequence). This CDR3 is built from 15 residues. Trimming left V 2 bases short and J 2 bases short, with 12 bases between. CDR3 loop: CASSQQAGQQETQYF. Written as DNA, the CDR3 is TGTGCCAGCAGCCAACAGGCGGGACAACAAGAGACCCAGTACTTC.

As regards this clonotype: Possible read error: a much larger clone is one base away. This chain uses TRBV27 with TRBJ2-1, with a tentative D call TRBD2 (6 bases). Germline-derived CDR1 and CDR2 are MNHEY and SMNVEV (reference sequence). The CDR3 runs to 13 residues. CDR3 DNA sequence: TGTACCAGCAGAGGAGCGGGTTGGGATGAGCAGTTCTTC. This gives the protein CTSRGAGWDEQFF.

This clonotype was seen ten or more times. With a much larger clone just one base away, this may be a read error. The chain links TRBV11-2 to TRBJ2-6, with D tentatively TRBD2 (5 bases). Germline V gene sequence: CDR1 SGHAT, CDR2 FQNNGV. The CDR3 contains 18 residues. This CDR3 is CASSLSWSEALRANVRTF. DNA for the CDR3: TGTGCCAGCAGCTTATCGTGGTCGGAGGCCTTGAGGGCCAACGTCCGGACTTTC.